This TCR beta chain appears in the sequencing data of a study of blood T cells in healthy people across ages. Primers used in a second PCR of roughly 7 to 12 cycles were a sample-barcoded 5' primer and a J-beta primer mix. One entry per CDR3 protein, called by TCRdb with MiXCR from the 5' RACE reads. The table lists about 730,000 distinct CDR3 sequences, more than 40% of them singletons. Donors ranged from roughly 6 to 90 years old and were healthy Caucasians in Russia. Each donor gave around 9.3 milliliters of peripheral blood. Overall study results and limits: Long-lived donors carried more naive CD4+ cells and greater diversity than aged donors.

V lost 4 bases and J 1 base, leaving 7 bases between the germline ends. Germline CDR1 and CDR2: MNHEY and SVGEGT. This CDR3 is built from 14 residues. This clonotype came up many times. Its antigen is as yet unknown. This sequence was found in a woman aged 55 to 70 in good health. The genes are TRBV6-2 or TRBV6-3 and TRBJ2-2; maybe TRBD2 (5 bases). Sequencing input: blood. CDR3 coding DNA: TGTGCCAGCAGTTGGACTGGGAACACCGGGGAGCTGTTTTTT. Translation: CASSWTGNTGELFF.